This T cell receptor (beta chain) appears in the sequencing data of a study of cytomegalovirus exposure and HLA in healthy donors. The CDR3 runs 16 residues. Germline V gives CDR1 SGHAT, CDR2 FQDESV (reference sequence). V shed 5 bases, J shed 0 bases, and the junction held 10 bases outside the gene matches. This clone has just one count. Amplification used 60 Vbeta primers and 13 Jbeta primers. Generated by immunoSEQ multiplex PCR, the TCRdb table keeps only in-frame clones and is missing some. Here the sample spans about 200,000 clones, more than 60% being singletons. This clonotype originated in a girl aged 2-9 years in good health and CMV-seronegative. This chain connects TRBV11-1 to TRBJ2-7, with 7 nucleotides matching TRBD1. Sample: PBMCs. The CDR3: CASSPRNRDSSYEQYF. CDR3 bases: TGTGCCAGCAGCCCGAGAAACAGGGACAGCTCCTACGAGCAGTACTTC.